This entry concerns a single T cell receptor (beta chain). It has no much larger one-base neighbor in the sample; base qualities were not kept. For CDR1 and CDR2, the germline V gene lists MNHEY and SVGAGI. Trimmed from V: 9 bases; trimmed from J: 6 bases; junction bases lacking a gene match: 7. Spanning cysteine to phenylalanine, the CDR3 consists of 13 amino acids. The read is trimmed to its CDR3 DNA, 39 bases read in frame from base 1. In the paper's terms, the treatment or condition label means: CRISPR-Cas9 RNP knockout of FKBP12 using synthetic sgRNA#2. Before enrichment with an IFNgamma secretion assay kit, PBMCs were stimulated for six to seven hours with overlapping CMV pp65 and IE-1 peptide pools. On day 7, FKBP12 knockout was carried out by electroporation of Cas9 ribonucleoprotein with an Amaxa 4D-Nucleofector. Recombinant human IL-7 and IL-15 were used to expand the enriched CMV-specific T cells in culture. Before cryopreservation, T cell products were cultured for approximately three weeks. After activation, CMV-specific T cells were enriched from PBMCs on the basis of IFNgamma secretion. Each ribonucleoprotein complex consisted of recombinant Streptococcus pyogenes Cas9 protein that had been precomplexed with FKBP12-specific sgRNA. Synthetic sgRNA#2 was chosen for later experiments because it was the most effective guide and the GMP-preferred guide.

The source of the sample is a study of tacrolimus-resistant gene-edited T cells for transplant recipients (dated by TCRdb to 2020 to 2022). Context from the whole study: Using TCRbeta sequencing, clonality and clone numbers were compared between expanded FKBP12 knockout and unedited CMV-specific T cell products. As a safety check, repertoire sequencing was used to rule out clonal outgrowth driven by transformation after gene editing. A couple of donors were sequenced, each contributing one unedited and one FKBP12 knockout CMV-specific T cell product. Broader findings and caveats from the paper: The authors concluded that gene editing did not drastically skew the TCRbeta repertoire and did not cause excessive clonal expansion. Repertoires showed no Morisita similarity between donors but high similarity between knockout and unedited products from the same donor. Knockout and unedited products had comparable clonality, top-10 clone read coverage, and total clone numbers. Repertoire comparisons (Figure 5) were based on n = 2.

TCRbeta sequencing used genomic DNA through the immunoSEQ service. The study's own analysis went as follows. Repertoires were analyzed with immunoSEQ ANALYZER 3.0, and Morisita similarity, clonality, top-10 clone coverage and total clone counts were computed. Clonality was scaled such that a value of 1 indicated a monoclonal product and lower values indicated more diverse products. This is the immuneACCESS table as TCRdb keeps it, with only in-frame sequences that have V and J called. A part of the clones is gone; compared with another copy, unresolved V genes explain less than half, and the rest is unexplained. V, J and clone size were drawn from that table, and D and trimming were deduced from the DNA. In all, the sample holds under 900 clones, and roughly two fifths of those were seen once. Around four fifths of the sample rests with the top ten.

The V and J segments used are TRBV6-5 and TRBJ1-1, with 10 middle bases fitting TRBD1. This specimen consisted of a CMV-specific product grown in culture, obtained from cells with FKBP12 knockout. The intended sense of this specimen's cell subset or site label: expanded CMV-specific T cell product isolated by IFNgamma secretion after CMV peptide stimulation. This sequence originates from a human donor in good health, a blood donor. The DNA sequence is as follows: TGTGCCAGTCTCCGGGACAGGGGAGCTGAAGCTTTCTTT. Its protein is CASLRDRGAEAFF.